This passage covers 10 T cell receptor beta chains from one sample sequenced in a study of blood T cell repertoires in COVID-19. Repertoires were generated with immunoSEQ multiplex PCR, while TCRdb's copy carries only in-frame clones and drops some. Here the sample spans fewer than 300,000 clones, 70% to 75% being singletons. Sequenced input: peripheral blood. All receptors derive from a woman aged 80 or over with acute or convalescent COVID-19.

The genes are TRBV25-1 and TRBJ2-5; TRBD1 matches 7 bases. The CDR3 has 15 amino acids. V shed 10 bases and J 2 bases; nucleotides not matched to a gene: 13. CDR1 is MGHDK, CDR2 SYGVNS, per germline. The CDR3 sequence: CAIPVWDSHQETQYF. The CDR3 DNA reads TGTGCCATCCCAGTATGGGACAGCCATCAAGAGACCCAGTACTTC.

A single count supports this clone. The chain joins TRBV4-1 to TRBJ1-2; maybe TRBD1 (6 bases). The germline gives CDR1 MGHRA, CDR2 YSYEKL. V lost 0 bases to trimming and J lost 0 bases, with 17 bases between them. There are 18 residues in the CDR3. In DNA form, the CDR3 reads TGCGCCAGCAGCCAAGATCAGGGGAGGGGGGCCTCTAACTATGGCTACACCTTC. It is translated as CASSQDQGRGASNYGYTF.

The table lists this clone with a few counts. The chain links TRBV5-6 to TRBJ2-7, with TRBD1 matching over 11 bases. Losses at the gene ends were 3 bases for V and 5 bases for J; bases not matched to a gene: 7. CDR1 and CDR2 (germline): SGHDT, YYEEEE. The CDR3 runs 15 residues. The CDR3 region has the DNA TGTGCCAGCAGCTCCTCTCCGGGACAGGGGGACGAGCAGTACTTC. It yields the protein CASSSSPGQGDEQYF. Filled out from reference TRBV5-6 and TRBJ2-7, the complete variable domain reads DAGVTQSPTHLIKTRGQQVTLRCSPKSGHDTVSWYQQALGQGPQFIFQYYEEEERQRGNFPDRFSGHQFPNYSSELNVNALLLGDSALYLCASSSSPGQGDEQYFGPGTRLTVT.

This clone was counted a few times. Other DNA variants within this sample encode the same CDR3. This rearrangement joins TRBV5-1 to TRBJ1-1, with a tentative D call TRBD1 (5 bases). CDR3 length equals 13 residues. Trimming pared 0 bases from V and 4 bases from J, leaving 7 bases between. Per germline, CDR1 SGHRS and CDR2 YFSETQ. Here the CDR3 DNA reads TGCGCCAGCAGCTTGGGGGGACTCACTGAAGCTTTCTTT. Translation: CASSLGGLTEAFF.

The chain has TRBV5-1 and TRBJ2-3; D not certain. Per germline, CDR1 SGHRS and CDR2 YFSETQ. Trimming removed 0 bases at V and 2 bases at J, with 7 bases between. The CDR3 runs to 14 residues. CDR3 loop: CASSLVPDTDTQYF. Written as DNA, the CDR3 is TGCGCCAGCAGCTTGGTACCAGACACAGATACGCAGTATTTT.

CDR3 DNA sequence: TGTGCCAGCAGCGTAGGGTCTAGCGGGGGGGTTCAAGAGACCCAGTACTTC. As protein: CASSVGSSGGVQETQYF. V gene TRBV9 combines with J gene TRBJ2-5, with 12 bases lining up with TRBD2. The germline V gene has CDR1 SGDLS and CDR2 YYNGEE. The CDR3 consists of 17 residues. J was trimmed by 2 bases and V by 0 bases; bases with no gene match: 5.

The chain carries TRBV11-2 and TRBJ1-1; 10 nucleotides match TRBD1. Germline lookup yields CDR1 SGHAT and CDR2 FQNNGV. Trimming cost V 5 bases and J 2 bases; bases outside gene matches: 8. The CDR3 has 16 residues. CDR3 bases: TGTGCCAGCAGCGTGACAGGGGGCGGCTCAAACACTGAAGCTTTCTTT. It specifies CASSVTGGGSNTEAFF.

This clone was recorded a few times. J is TRBJ2-2 and V is TRBV6-2 or TRBV6-3; 7 nucleotides agree with TRBD2. Trimming took 0 bases from V and 2 from J; bases not matched to a gene: 9. The CDR3 is made up of 18 amino acids. Germline V gives CDR1 MNHEY, CDR2 SVGEGT. CDR3 sequence: CASSYSYLLAVNTGELFF. The CDR3 DNA reads as TGTGCCAGCAGTTACTCGTATCTCCTAGCGGTTAACACCGGGGAGCTGTTTTTT.

The table lists this clone with a few counts. The rearrangement links TRBV30 to TRBJ1-1; D is unclear. V lost 2 bases and J 4 bases, leaving 29 bases between the germline ends. CDR1 is GTSNPN and CDR2 is SVGIG in the germline V gene (reference sequence). The CDR3 length is 19 residues. The CDR3 reads CAWSHSYSGVSFLSTEAFF. The CDR3 nucleotides read TGTGCCTGGAGTCATTCCTACTCGGGAGTATCCTTCTTGAGCACTGAAGCTTTCTTT.

The chain has TRBV5-4 and TRBJ2-5, with TRBD2 identical over 12 bases. The CDR3 contains 16 residues. J lost 5 bases, V lost 0 bases, and 5 bases had no gene match. CDR1 and CDR2 (germline): SGHNT, YYREEE (reference sequence). CDR3 residues: CASSLAPSGGGETQYF. The CDR3, as DNA: TGTGCCAGCAGCTTGGCGCCTAGCGGGGGGGGTGAGACCCAGTACTTC.